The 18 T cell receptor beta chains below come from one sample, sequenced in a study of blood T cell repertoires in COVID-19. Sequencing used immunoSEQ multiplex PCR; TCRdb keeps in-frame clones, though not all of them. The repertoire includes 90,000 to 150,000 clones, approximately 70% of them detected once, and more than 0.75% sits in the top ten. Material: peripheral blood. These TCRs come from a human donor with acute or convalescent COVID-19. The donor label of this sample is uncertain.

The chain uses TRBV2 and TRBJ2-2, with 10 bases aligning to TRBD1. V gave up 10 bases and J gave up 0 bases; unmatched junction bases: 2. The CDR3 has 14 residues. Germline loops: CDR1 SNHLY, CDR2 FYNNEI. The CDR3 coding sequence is TGTGCCACAGGGACAGGGGCGAACACCGGGGAGCTGTTTTTT. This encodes CATGTGANTGELFF.

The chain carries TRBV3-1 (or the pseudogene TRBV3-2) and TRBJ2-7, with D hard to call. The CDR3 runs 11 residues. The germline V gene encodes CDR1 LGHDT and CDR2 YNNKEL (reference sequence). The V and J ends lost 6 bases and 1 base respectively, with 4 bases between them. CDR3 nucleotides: TGTGCCAGCAGACAGTCCTACGAGCAGTACTTC. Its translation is CASRQSYEQYF.

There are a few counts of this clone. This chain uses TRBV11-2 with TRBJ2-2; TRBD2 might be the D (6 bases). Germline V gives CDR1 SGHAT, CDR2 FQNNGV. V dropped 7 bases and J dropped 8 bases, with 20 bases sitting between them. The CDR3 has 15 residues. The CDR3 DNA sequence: TGTGCCAGCACCAAGACCGGGACTGAAGGAGGGGAGCTGTTTTTT. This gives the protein CASTKTGTEGGELFF. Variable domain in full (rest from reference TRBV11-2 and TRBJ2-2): EAGVAQSPRYKIIEKRQSVAFWCNPISGHATLYWYQQILGQGPKLLIQFQNNGVVDDSQLPKDRFSAERLKGVDSTLKIQPAKLEDSAVYLCASTKTGTEGGELFFGEGSRLTVL.

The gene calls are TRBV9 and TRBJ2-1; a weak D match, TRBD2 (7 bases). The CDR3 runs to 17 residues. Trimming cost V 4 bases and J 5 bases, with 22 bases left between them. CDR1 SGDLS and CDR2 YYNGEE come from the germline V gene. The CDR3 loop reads CASSTDGGAGAHNEQFF. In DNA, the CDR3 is TGTGCCAGCAGCACGGACGGGGGCGCGGGGGCCCACAATGAGCAGTTCTTC.

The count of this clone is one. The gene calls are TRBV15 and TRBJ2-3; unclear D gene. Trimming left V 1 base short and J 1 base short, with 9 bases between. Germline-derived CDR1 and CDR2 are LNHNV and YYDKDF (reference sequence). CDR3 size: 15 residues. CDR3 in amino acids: CATSRGVGGTDTQYF. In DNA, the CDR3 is TGTGCCACCAGCAGAGGGGTAGGAGGCACAGATACGCAGTATTTT.

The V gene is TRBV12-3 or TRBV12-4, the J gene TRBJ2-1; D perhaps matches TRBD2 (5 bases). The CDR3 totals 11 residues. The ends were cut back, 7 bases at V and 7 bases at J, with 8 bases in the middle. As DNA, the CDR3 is TGTGCCAGCACCGGAGGTAATGAGCAGTTCTTC. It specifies CASTGGNEQFF.

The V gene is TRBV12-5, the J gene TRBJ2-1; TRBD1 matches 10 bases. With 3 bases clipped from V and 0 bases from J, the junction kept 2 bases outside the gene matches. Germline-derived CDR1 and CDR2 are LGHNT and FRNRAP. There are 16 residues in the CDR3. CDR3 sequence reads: CASGLWTGGSYNEQFF. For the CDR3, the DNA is TGTGCTAGTGGTTTATGGACAGGGGGCTCCTACAATGAGCAGTTCTTC.

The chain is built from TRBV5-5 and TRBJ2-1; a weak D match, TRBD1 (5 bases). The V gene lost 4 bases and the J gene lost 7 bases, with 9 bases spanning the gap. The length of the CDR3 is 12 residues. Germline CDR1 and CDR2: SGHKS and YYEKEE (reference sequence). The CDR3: CASSHAGNEQFF. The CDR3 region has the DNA TGTGCCAGCAGCCACGCAGGGAATGAGCAGTTCTTC.

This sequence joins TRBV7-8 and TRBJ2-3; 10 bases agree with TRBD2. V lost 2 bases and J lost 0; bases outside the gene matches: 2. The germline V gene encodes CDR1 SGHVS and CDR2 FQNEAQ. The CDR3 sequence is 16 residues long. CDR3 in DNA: TGTGCCAGCAGCTTATTACTAGCGGGGAGCACAGATACGCAGTATTTT. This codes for CASSLLLAGSTDTQYF.

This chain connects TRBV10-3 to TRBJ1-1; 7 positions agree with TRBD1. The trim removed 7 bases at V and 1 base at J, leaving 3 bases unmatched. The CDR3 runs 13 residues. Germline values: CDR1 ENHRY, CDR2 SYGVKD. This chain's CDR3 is CAITGTENTEAFF. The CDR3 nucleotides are TGTGCCATCACCGGGACAGAGAACACTGAAGCTTTCTTT.

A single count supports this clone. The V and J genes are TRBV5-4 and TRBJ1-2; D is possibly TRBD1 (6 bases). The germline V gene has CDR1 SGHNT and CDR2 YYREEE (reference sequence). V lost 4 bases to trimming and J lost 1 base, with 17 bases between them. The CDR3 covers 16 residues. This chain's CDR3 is CASSPGAGWGNYGYTF. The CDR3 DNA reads TGTGCCAGCAGCCCAGGGGCAGGGTGGGGTAACTATGGCTACACCTTC.

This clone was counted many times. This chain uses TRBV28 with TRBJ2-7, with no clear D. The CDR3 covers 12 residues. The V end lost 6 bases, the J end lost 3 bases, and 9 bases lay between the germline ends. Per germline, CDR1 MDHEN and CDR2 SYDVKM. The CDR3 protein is CASSQPGYEQYV. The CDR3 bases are TGTGCCAGCAGCCAGCCGGGCTACGAGCAGTACGTC.

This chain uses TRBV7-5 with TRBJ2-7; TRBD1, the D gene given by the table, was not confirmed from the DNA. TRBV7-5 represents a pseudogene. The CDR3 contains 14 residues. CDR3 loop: CARSLAEDSYEQYV. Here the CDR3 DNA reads TGTGCCAGAAGCTTAGCGGAGGACAGTTACGAGCAGTACGTC.

The CDR3 DNA reads as TGTGCCAGCAGCCAAGGGATAGCGGGGGGGCTAAACGAGCAGTACGTC. Its protein product is CASSQGIAGGLNEQYV. V is TRBV3-1 (or the pseudogene TRBV3-2) and J is TRBJ2-7; 11 bases match TRBD2. Germline CDR1 and CDR2: LGHDT and YNNKEL (reference sequence). CDR3 length: 16 residues. The trim removed 1 base at V and 5 bases at J, leaving 7 bases unmatched.

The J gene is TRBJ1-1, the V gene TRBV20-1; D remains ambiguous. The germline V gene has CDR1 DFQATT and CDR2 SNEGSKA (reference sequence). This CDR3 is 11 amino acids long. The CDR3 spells CRGRMNTEAFF. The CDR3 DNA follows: TGCAGAGGGAGGATGAACACTGAAGCTTTCTTT.

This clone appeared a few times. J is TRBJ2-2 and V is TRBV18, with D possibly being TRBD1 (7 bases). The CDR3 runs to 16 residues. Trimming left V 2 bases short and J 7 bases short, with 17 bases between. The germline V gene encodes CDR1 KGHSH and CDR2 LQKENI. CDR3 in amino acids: CASSPARQGGGGELFF. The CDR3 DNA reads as TGTGCCAGCTCACCAGCAAGACAGGGAGGCGGCGGGGAGCTGTTTTTT.

CDR3 in DNA: TGTGCCAGCAGCCCCTTTGGGCGGGGCACAGATACGCAGTATTTT. Protein product: CASSPFGRGTDTQYF. The chain uses TRBV5-6 and TRBJ2-3; the D gene is possibly TRBD2 (5 bases). V lost 4 bases and J 1 base, leaving 13 bases between the germline ends. This CDR3 is built from 15 residues. Per the germline V gene, CDR1 is SGHDT and CDR2 is YYEEEE.

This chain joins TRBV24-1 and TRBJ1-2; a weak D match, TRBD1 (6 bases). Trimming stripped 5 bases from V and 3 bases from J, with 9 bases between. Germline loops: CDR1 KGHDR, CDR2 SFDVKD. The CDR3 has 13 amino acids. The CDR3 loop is CATSGGGDYGYTF. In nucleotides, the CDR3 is TGTGCCACCAGTGGAGGGGGTGACTATGGCTACACCTTC.